This T cell receptor (beta chain) is drawn from a study of blood T cell repertoires in COVID-19. Study-level information: Some COVID-19 samples were acute and others convalescent; all came from the United States, Italy and Spain. T cells, B-cell-depleted T cells, or PBMCs provided the cDNA or gDNA that served as material.

Authors' data handling: By means of reference gene primer amplification, nucleated cell counts were estimated. Profiled with immunoSEQ multiplex PCR; TCRdb holds only in-frame clones, not every one. V and J calls and clone size follow that table, whereas D and trimming were derived from the DNA. The sample lists a few hundred thousand clones; 80% to 90% were seen once. CDR1 SGDLS and CDR2 YYNGEE come from the germline V gene. CDR3 size: 13 residues. V lost 0 bases, J lost 5 bases, and 8 bases lay in between. Sequences were obtained from peripheral blood. J is TRBJ1-1 and V is TRBV9, with D possibly TRBD1 on 6 matching bases. The source of this sequence is a woman in her 30s with active or convalescent COVID-19. As DNA, the CDR3 is TGTGCCAGCAGCGTAGGGGGGCTAACTGAAGCTTTCTTT. This sequence encodes CASSVGGLTEAFF.